What follows is one TCR beta chain and its context. Its antigen remains unidentified. This specimen comes from a study of T cells in Graves' hyperthyroidism and ophthalmopathy. TCR beta CDR3 regions were amplified from RNA. TCR CDR3 regions were first amplified by RT-PCR with HTBI primers. MiXCR, applied by TCRdb to the multiplex PCR reads, yields one record per CDR3 protein. The table shows 300,000 to 500,000 distinct CDR3 sequences, with 14% to 15% occurring only once. CDR1 SGHAT and CDR2 FQNNGV come from the germline V gene. Trimming stripped 0 bases from V and 5 bases from J, with 11 bases between. This CDR3 is built from 14 residues. The study's findings and limits: A model of 13 V-J pairs discriminated ophthalmopathy from stable hyperthyroidism. Ophthalmopathy was predicted by the model a median of 6.5 months ahead of onset.

Exclusion of patients followed from uncontrolled infection, other autoimmune disease, pregnancy or lactation. Sample: blood. The receptor was isolated from a woman in her 30s with Graves' hyperthyroidism. The J gene is TRBJ2-7, the V gene TRBV11-2; D may be TRBD2 (5 bases). The CDR3 DNA sequence: TGTGCCAGCAGCTTAGATGGAGGCTTCGACGAGCAGTACTTC. Translation gives CASSLDGGFDEQYF. The whole variable domain, filled in from reference TRBV11-2 and TRBJ2-7, reads EAGVAQSPRYKIIEKRQSVAFWCNPISGHATLYWYQQILGQGPKLLIQFQNNGVVDDSQLPKDRFSAERLKGVDSTLKIQPAKLEDSAVYLCASSLDGGFDEQYFGPGTRLTVT.